A single sample gave rise to the 27 T cell receptor beta chains below, sequenced in a study of regulatory T cells in long-lasting Graves disease. Documented time point: persistent/refractory GD, antithyroid drugs over 5 years with positive TRAb. Isolated PBMC RNA provided the starting material for the TCR library. Researchers made TCR beta libraries by using iRepertoire HTBI primers and running Arm-PCR on CDR3 regions. TCRdb ran MiXCR on the multiplex PCR reads and lists one entry per CDR3 protein. The data show approximately 500,000 distinct CDR3 sequences, with 20% to 25% seen just once and around 7% held by the top ten. The sample was peripheral blood mononuclear cells (PBMCs), taken when the disease was refractory, from a patient treated with antithyroid drugs. All receptors derive from a female donor with Graves disease.

For this clonotype: Possible read error: a much larger clone is one base away. V is TRBV24-1 and J is TRBJ1-5, with TRBD1 as a possible D gene (5 bases). Germline V lookup: CDR1 KGHDR, CDR2 SFDVKD. The CDR3 spans 16 residues. V was pared by 4 bases and J by 2 bases, with 14 bases between. CDR3 sequence: CATSDTAGIGNQPQHF. CDR3 coding DNA: TGTGCCACCAGTGACACCGCAGGGATTGGCAATCAGCCCCAGCATTTT.

This clonotype has a count of ten or more. The chain has TRBV7-2 and TRBJ1-4; D gene uncertain. The CDR3 spans 15 residues. The germline CDR1 and CDR2 sequences are SGHTA and FQGNSA. V gave up 2 bases and J gave up 4 bases, with 11 bases separating them. The CDR3 DNA reads TGTGCCAGCAGCTTATTTTCATCGGATAATGAAAAACTGTTTTTT. The encoded protein is CASSLFSSDNEKLFF. The variable domain in full, completed from reference TRBV7-2 and TRBJ1-4, reads GAGVSQSPSNKVTEKGKDVELRCDPISGHTALYWYRQSLGQGLEFLIYFQGNSAPDKSGLPSDRFSAERTGGSVSTLTIQRTQQEDSAVYLCASSLFSSDNEKLFFGSGTQLSVL.

This clonotype appeared many times. V gene TRBV2 combines with J gene TRBJ1-2; 7 positions agree with TRBD1. This CDR3 spans 13 amino acids. V lost 7 bases, J lost 0 bases, and 2 bases stayed unmatched. Germline V gene sequence: CDR1 SNHLY, CDR2 FYNNEI. CDR3 sequence reads: CASKGAANYGYTF. Here the CDR3 DNA reads TGTGCCAGCAAGGGGGCTGCTAACTATGGCTACACCTTC. The full variable domain, its missing parts supplied by reference TRBV2 and TRBJ1-2, is EPEVTQTPSHQVTQMGQEVILRCVPISNHLYFYWYRQILGQKVEFLVSFYNNEISEKSEIFDDQFSVERPDGSNFTLKIRSTKLEDSAMYFCASKGAANYGYTFGSGTRLTVV.

The sample holds one count of this clonotype. A single base separates this from a much larger clone, so it may be a read error. V usage is TRBV20-1 and J usage is TRBJ1-4; D unclear. V lost 0 bases and J 2 bases, leaving 13 bases between the germline ends. Germline assignment: CDR1 DFQATT and CDR2 SNEGSKA (reference sequence). CDR3 length equals 16 residues. The CDR3: CSARDLERATNEKLFF. The CDR3 bases are TGCAGTGCTAGAGATCTCGAGAGGGCGACTAATGAAAAACTGTTTTTT.

The CDR3 DNA is TGTGCCAGCAGCCCACACCCCAGCGGGGGCACTGAAGCTTTCTTT. Its translation is CASSPHPSGGTEAFF. The V call is TRBV7-3, the J call TRBJ1-1; D possibly corresponds to TRBD1 (5 bases). Trimming removed 5 bases at V and 4 bases at J, with 17 bases between. Per germline, CDR1 SGHTA and CDR2 FQGTGA. The CDR3 totals 15 residues.

This rearrangement joins TRBV2 to TRBJ2-1; 7 bases map to TRBD1. V shed 6 bases, J shed 8 bases, and the junction held 7 bases outside the gene matches. In germline, CDR1 is SNHLY, CDR2 FYNNEI. CDR3 size: 13 residues. In DNA, the CDR3 is TGTGCCAGCAGGAGACAGGGCTCAGATGAGCAGTTCTTC. This encodes CASRRQGSDEQFF.

There are a few counts of this clonotype. The chain has TRBV19 and TRBJ2-3, with 7 bases identical to TRBD2. Germline V CDR1 and CDR2: LNHDA, SQIVND (reference sequence). The ends lost 5 bases at V and 5 bases at J; junction bases unmatched: 13. CDR3 length: 16 residues. The CDR3, as DNA: TGTGCCAGTAGTTCACGAGCGGGCGGGGGAAAAGATACGCAGTATTTT. It translates to CASSSRAGGGKDTQYF.

This clonotype was found a few times. The V and J genes are TRBV28 and TRBJ1-5; D is possibly TRBD1 (5 bases). V was clipped by 6 bases and J by 0 bases, with 12 bases between them. Germline V gene lookup returns CDR1 MDHEN and CDR2 SYDVKM. CDR3 length: 15 residues. The CDR3 DNA follows: TGTGCCAGCAGAACAGGACGGGTTAGCAATCAGCCCCAGCATTTT. As protein: CASRTGRVSNQPQHF.

This clonotype turned up a few times. The gene calls are TRBV11-3 and TRBJ1-1; no clear D. Germline V gene data show CDR1 as SGHNT and CDR2 as YENEEA. The ends were cut back, 0 bases at V and 0 bases at J, with 11 bases in the middle. There are 16 residues in the CDR3. CDR3 amino acids: CASSLEVRLMNTEAFF. The CDR3, as DNA: TGTGCCAGCAGCTTAGAAGTTCGGCTGATGAACACTGAAGCTTTCTTT.

This chain uses TRBV7-2 with TRBJ2-3, with 11 nucleotides matching TRBD2. Germline lookup yields CDR1 SGHTA and CDR2 FQGNSA. V was clipped by 5 bases and J by 7 bases; unmatched bases: 14. The CDR3 spans 17 residues. DNA of the CDR3: TGTGCCAGCAGCCTTCGACTAGCGGGACCAAATCAGTATACGCAGTATTTT. This gives the protein CASSLRLAGPNQYTQYF. Full variable domain (rest looked up from reference TRBV7-2 and TRBJ2-3): GAGVSQSPSNKVTEKGKDVELRCDPISGHTALYWYRQSLGQGLEFLIYFQGNSAPDKSGLPSDRFSAERTGGSVSTLTIQRTQQEDSAVYLCASSLRLAGPNQYTQYFGPGTRLTVL.

This clonotype was seen only a few times. J is TRBJ1-5 and V is TRBV7-6, with a weak D call TRBD1 (5 bases). This CDR3 spans 17 amino acids. Trimming stripped 5 bases from V and 4 bases from J, with 21 bases between. The germline gives CDR1 SGHVS, CDR2 FNYEAQ. The CDR3 sequence: CASSTTGTALPNQPQHF. CDR3 coding DNA: TGTGCCAGCAGCACGACCGGGACGGCACTACCTAATCAGCCCCAGCATTTT.

This clonotype came up many times. The chain combines TRBV12-3 or TRBV12-4 with TRBJ2-7, with TRBD2 matching over 12 bases. V lost 5 bases, J lost 2 bases, and 13 bases stayed unmatched. This CDR3 comprises 18 residues. The chain's CDR3 is CASSPTRTSGVGPYEQYF. As DNA, the CDR3 is TGTGCCAGCAGTCCGACCAGGACTAGCGGGGTGGGCCCCTACGAGCAGTACTTC.

This clonotype was seen a handful of times. The chain recombines TRBV30 with TRBJ1-3, with D hard to call. The germline gives CDR1 GTSNPN, CDR2 SVGIG (reference sequence). The V end lost 3 bases, the J end lost 3 bases, and 6 bases lay between the germline ends. The CDR3 runs to 12 residues. CDR3 loop: CAWSPLGNTIYF. The CDR3 DNA reads TGTGCCTGGAGCCCCCTTGGAAACACCATATATTTT.

This clonotype was recorded at least ten times. The V gene is TRBV6-1, the J gene TRBJ2-5; TRBD1 matches at 7 bases. CDR1 is MNHNS, CDR2 SASEGT, per germline. The CDR3 spans 15 residues. The V gene end was trimmed by 2 bases and the J gene end by 5 bases; junction bases not matched to a gene: 8. The CDR3, as DNA: TGTGCCAGCAGTGAAATCAGGACAGGTTCGGAGACCCAGTACTTC. Translation gives CASSEIRTGSETQYF.

This clonotype was recorded at least ten times. The V call is TRBV11-3, the J call TRBJ2-4; no reliable D call. Germline V gene lookup returns CDR1 SGHNT and CDR2 YENEEA. The CDR3 runs to 17 residues. V was cut by 3 bases and J by 2 bases, with 17 bases left in between. CDR3 sequence (DNA): TGTGCCAGCAGCTTTCCGGAAACAATCGGAACCAAAAACATTCAGTACTTC. Amino acid sequence: CASSFPETIGTKNIQYF.

The table lists this clonotype with many counts. This chain connects TRBV12-3 or TRBV12-4 to TRBJ1-3, with D tentatively TRBD1 (5 bases). This CDR3 has 16 residues. Trimming shortened V by 2 bases and J by 0 bases, and 11 bases separated the two germline ends. The CDR3, as DNA: TGTGCCAGCAGTTTATGGGGCAGTGGCTCTGGAAACACCATATATTTT. Its translation: CASSLWGSGSGNTIYF.

This clonotype was seen repeatedly, ten times or more. The V call is TRBV12-3 or TRBV12-4, the J call TRBJ1-5; 7 nucleotides align to TRBD1. CDR3 size: 14 residues. J was trimmed by 7 bases and V by 5 bases; bases with no gene match: 8. The CDR3 bases are TGTGCCAGCAGTCCCGACAGGGTGGGCCAGCCCCAGCATTTT. Translating it yields CASSPDRVGQPQHF.

This clonotype was seen a single time. This may be a read error: a much more frequent sequence differs by one nucleotide. The missing conserved phenylalanine or tryptophan at the end of this CDR3 makes a read error likely. V gene TRBV28 combines with J gene TRBJ1-1; unclear D gene. V lost 10 bases and J 2 bases, leaving 5 bases between the germline ends. CDR3 length equals 10 residues. The germline V gene has CDR1 MDHEN and CDR2 SYDVKM. CDR3 protein: CATLNTEAFL. The CDR3 coding sequence is TGTGCCACCCTTAACACTGAAGCTTTCCTT.

This chain uses TRBV7-9 with TRBJ1-6; no definite D call. CDR3 length: 15 amino acids. The germline V and J ends were trimmed by 2 bases and 7 bases, with 12 bases remaining between them. The V gene's germline CDR1 is SEHNR and CDR2 FQNEAQ (reference sequence). For the CDR3, the DNA is TGTGCCAGCAGCTTATGGGGTTACGGCAATTCACCCCTCCACTTT. Translated, it gives CASSLWGYGNSPLHF.

The V gene is TRBV12-3 or TRBV12-4, the J gene TRBJ2-5; D gene unclear. The end of the DNA is better explained by TRBJ2-7, so the J call may be wrong. The CDR3 runs to 15 residues. For the CDR3, the DNA is TGTGCCAGCAGCCCGACGGTGTCTAGGAGCCCCGAGCAGTACTTC. Translating it yields CASSPTVSRSPEQYF.

This clonotype was picked up a small number of times. As DNA, the CDR3 is TGCGCCAGCAGCGGCGGGACAGGCCTACAAGAGACCCAGTACTTC. Translation gives CASSGGTGLQETQYF. The V and J genes are TRBV5-1 and TRBJ2-5, with 8 nucleotides matching TRBD1. CDR3 length: 15 amino acids. Germline-derived CDR1 and CDR2 are SGHRS and YFSETQ. J gave up 2 bases and V 4 bases, and 7 bases lay outside the gene matches.

The gene calls are TRBV12-3 or TRBV12-4 and TRBJ2-2; the match to TRBD2 covers 10 bases. The CDR3 consists of 16 residues. The ends lost 5 bases at V and 6 bases at J; junction bases unmatched: 9. CDR3 bases: TGTGCCAGCAGTCCAAGGCTAGCGGGAGCGGCCGGGGAGCTGTTTTTT. It specifies CASSPRLAGAAGELFF.

This clonotype showed up just a few times. The rearrangement links TRBV6-2 or TRBV6-3 to TRBJ2-3; a weak D match, TRBD1 (5 bases). Germline CDR1 is MNHEY and CDR2 is SVGEGT. V lost 2 bases and J 8 bases, leaving 20 bases between the germline ends. The CDR3 has 16 residues. Here the CDR3 reads CASSYTEARQGGTQYF. The CDR3 DNA sequence: TGTGCCAGCAGTTACACCGAGGCCCGCCAGGGTGGTACGCAGTATTTT.

In its sample, this clonotype was seen many times. CDR3 sequence: CASSLDTASGANVLTF. The CDR3 DNA is TGTGCCAGCAGCTTAGACACAGCCTCTGGGGCCAACGTCCTGACTTTC. The rearrangement links TRBV7-8 to TRBJ2-6; D call uncertain. Germline V gene data show CDR1 as SGHVS and CDR2 as FQNEAQ. The CDR3 sequence is 16 residues long. V was cut by 1 base and J by 0 bases, with 7 bases left in between.

This clonotype showed up just a few times. The gene calls are TRBV20-1 and TRBJ2-2; 10 positions match TRBD2. The V and J ends lost 1 base and 7 bases, in that order; junction bases with no gene match: 9. The CDR3 length is 16 residues. CDR1 is DFQATT, CDR2 SNEGSKA, per germline (reference sequence). CDR3 region: CSARVGLAGADGELFF. CDR3 sequence (DNA): TGCAGTGCTAGAGTTGGGCTAGCGGGAGCAGACGGGGAGCTGTTTTTT.

The rearrangement links TRBV27 to TRBJ1-5; a weak D match, TRBD1 (6 bases). The CDR3 sequence is 12 residues long. Germline V gene sequence: CDR1 MNHEY, CDR2 SMNVEV (reference sequence). Trimming cost V 4 bases and J 8 bases, with 9 bases left between them. CDR3 in amino acids: CASSSGVEPQHF. In DNA, the CDR3 is TGTGCCAGCAGTTCAGGGGTTGAGCCCCAGCATTTT.

In its sample, this clonotype was seen a few times. V is TRBV20-1 and J is TRBJ2-7; TRBD2 matches 7 bases. CDR3 length equals 14 residues. V lost 0 bases to trimming and J lost 2 bases; unmatched junction nucleotides: 4. Germline CDR1 is DFQATT and CDR2 is SNEGSKA (reference sequence). The CDR3 nucleotides read TGCAGTGCTAGAGAGACGCGGGGGACCTACGAGCAGTACTTC. It is translated as CSARETRGTYEQYF.